The 15 T cell receptor beta chains below come from one sample, sequenced in a study of sequential checkpoint blockade in melanoma. TCRdb's copy holds only in-frame clones and misses some; the assay was immunoSEQ multiplex PCR. The sample holds fewer than 30,000 clones, 70% to 85% seen once. Treatment indicated: randomized to nivolumab then ipilimumab (arm A) or the reverse (arm B). Material: CD8+ T cells sorted from blood (inferred from file names), obtained from a patient given nivolumab and ipilimumab in sequence. The source is a human donor with melanoma.

The rearrangement uses TRBV7-9 and TRBJ1-6; D gene uncertain. The V and J ends lost 1 base and 0 bases respectively, with 4 bases between them. The CDR3 is 15 amino acids. Germline CDR1 SEHNR, CDR2 FQNEAQ (reference sequence). The CDR3 is CASSLGSSYNSPLHF. CDR3 bases: TGTGCCAGCAGCTTAGGCAGCTCCTATAATTCACCCCTCCACTTT.

This chain links TRBV4-1 with TRBJ1-6, with unresolved D. Trimming left V 1 base short and J 11 bases short, with 9 bases between. The length of the CDR3 is 13 residues. CDR1 and CDR2 (germline): MGHRA, YSYEKL. CDR3 sequence reads: CASSQGARPPLHF. CDR3 sequence (DNA): TGCGCCAGCAGCCAAGGCGCCAGGCCACCCCTCCACTTT.

The gene calls are TRBV28 and TRBJ1-2; TRBD1 is a possible D gene (5 bases). Trimming removed 5 bases at V and 4 bases at J, with 11 bases between. CDR1 and CDR2 (germline): MDHEN, SYDVKM. This CDR3 comprises 13 residues. CDR3 sequence: CASSPFDSYGYTF. The CDR3 DNA sequence: TGTGCCAGCAGTCCCTTCGACAGCTATGGCTACACCTTC.

The V gene is TRBV29-1, the J gene TRBJ2-1; 8 nucleotides align to TRBD1. The junction had 3 bases not matched to a gene; V was cut back by 3 bases and J by 8 bases. Per the germline V gene, CDR1 is SQVTM and CDR2 is ANQGSEA. The CDR3 is 12 residues long. The DNA of the CDR3 is TGCAGCGTTGAGACAGGGGCGGATGAGCAGTTCTTC. It is translated as CSVETGADEQFF.

This clone was detected only once. This chain links TRBV6-5 with TRBJ2-5; weak D call: TRBD2 (6 bases). The CDR3 length is 14 residues. V lost 7 bases, J lost 2 bases, and 14 bases lay in between. Germline V lookup: CDR1 MNHEY, CDR2 SVGAGI. This CDR3 is CASTTSSGQETQYF. CDR3 nucleotide sequence: TGTGCCAGCACGACCTCCAGCGGGCAAGAGACCCAGTACTTC.

The rearrangement joins TRBV27 to TRBJ2-3, with D unresolved. Germline V gives CDR1 MNHEY, CDR2 SMNVEV (reference sequence). The CDR3 runs to 15 residues. The ends were cut back, 3 bases at V and 6 bases at J, with 16 bases in the middle. Here the CDR3 DNA reads TGTGCCAGCAGTTTGGTAGGTCCCAGCGCGGATACGCAGTATTTT. This codes for CASSLVGPSADTQYF.

V gene TRBV6-1 combines with J gene TRBJ2-3, with 10 nucleotides matching TRBD1. Trimming cost V 2 bases and J 6 bases; bases outside gene matches: 5. CDR3 size: 15 residues. CDR1 is MNHNS and CDR2 is SASEGT in the germline V gene. The CDR3 protein is CASSEPWTGGDTQYF. DNA for the CDR3: TGTGCCAGCAGTGAACCCTGGACAGGGGGGGATACGCAGTATTTT.

The chain has TRBV7-9 and TRBJ2-3; 13 bases map to TRBD2. V trimming: 5 bases; J trimming: 15 bases; junction bases outside the gene matches: 5. This CDR3 contains 12 residues. Looked up from germline, CDR1 is SEHNR and CDR2 is FQNEAQ (reference sequence). In nucleotides, the CDR3 is TGTGCCAGCAGCCCTGGGACTAGCGGGACTTATTTT. This sequence encodes CASSPGTSGTYF.

The chain recombines TRBV4-1 with TRBJ2-5, with TRBD1 as a possible D gene (5 bases). This CDR3 region has 14 residues. The germline V gene encodes CDR1 MGHRA and CDR2 YSYEKL. Trimming stripped 0 bases from V and 5 bases from J, with 10 bases between. CDR3 protein: CASSQDNRLETQYF. The CDR3 bases are TGCGCCAGCAGCCAAGATAACAGGTTGGAGACCCAGTACTTC.

The rearrangement uses TRBV19 and TRBJ1-2; D is ambiguous. CDR3 length: 16 residues. The V end was cut by 3 bases, the J end by 3 bases, with 17 bases between. CDR1 is LNHDA and CDR2 is SQIVND in the germline V gene (reference sequence). The CDR3 region is CASSMIPVEGYYGYTF. CDR3 DNA: TGTGCCAGTAGTATGATCCCCGTCGAGGGCTACTATGGCTACACCTTC.

The chain joins TRBV6-5 to TRBJ2-7; D gene uncertain. V was cut by 5 bases and J by 3 bases, with 8 bases left in between. CDR1 is MNHEY, CDR2 SVGAGI, per germline. This CDR3 has 12 residues. CDR3 nucleotides: TGTGCCAGCAGTCACAATTTCTACGAGCAGTACTTC. Residues: CASSHNFYEQYF.

V and J are TRBV27 and TRBJ2-7; D is uncertain. The CDR3 extends over 16 amino acids. Per germline, CDR1 MNHEY and CDR2 SMNVEV (reference sequence). Deletions cut 2 bases from V and 7 bases from J, with 21 bases between. CDR3 nucleotide sequence: TGTGCCAGCAGTTTAATAATCTCCGAGTTCGCCCGAGAGCAGTACTTC. Its protein is CASSLIISEFAREQYF.

This clone was observed a few times. The chain has TRBV6-1 and TRBJ2-3, with no clear D. The CDR3 runs to 15 residues. Germline loops: CDR1 MNHNS, CDR2 SASEGT. Trimming removed 3 bases from V and 3 bases from J, with 13 bases in between. The CDR3 DNA is TGTGCCAGCAGTGATGGTCAGGCGACGACAGATACGCAGTATTTT. This gives the protein CASSDGQATTDTQYF.

This clone was picked up one time. The V call is TRBV30, the J call TRBJ1-5; no firm D call. Trimming took 2 bases from V and 0 from J, leaving 11 bases between them. This CDR3 has 15 amino acids. Looked up from germline, CDR1 is GTSNPN and CDR2 is SVGIG (reference sequence). In nucleotides, the CDR3 is TGTGCCTGGAGTAGTGGGAGTTATAGCAATCAGCCCCAGCATTTT. Its protein product is CAWSSGSYSNQPQHF.

The rearrangement links TRBV7-8 to TRBJ1-5; 7 bases match TRBD1. The CDR3 loop spans 15 amino acids. V gave up 4 bases and J gave up 2 bases; unmatched junction bases: 5. Germline-derived CDR1 and CDR2 are SGHVS and FQNEAQ. The CDR3 reads CASSSYRGGNQPQHF. DNA for the CDR3: TGTGCCAGCAGCTCCTACAGGGGCGGCAATCAGCCCCAGCATTTT.